These T cell receptor beta chains were read from a single sample in a study of cytomegalovirus exposure and HLA in healthy donors. Here immunoSEQ multiplex PCR was the method, and the copy in TCRdb shows in-frame clones only, minus some. The sample consists of some 150,000 clones, around nine tenths of them appearing once. The sequenced sample was PBMCs. The receptors here all came from a woman in her 30s in good health and CMV-seronegative. CDR3s leave out the opening cysteine and the closing phenylalanine or tryptophan. Clone sizes are given selectively: once, few, many, or a class where the clone is expanded.

TRBV28,TRBJ2-4,once,ASSSLLAGGLLAKNIQY
TRBV7-2,TRBJ2-2,-,ASRTRGSNTGELF
TRBV18,TRBJ2-7,-,ASSLRPITGEQY
TRBV20-1,TRBJ2-5,-,SARGSETQY
TRBV4-2,TRBJ2-1,-,ASSQGGGSYNEQF
TRBV7-2,TRBJ2-2,-,ASSAGLMNTGELF
TRBV30,TRBJ1-3,once,AWQRTGGLGNTIY
TRBV5-4,TRBJ2-2,few,ASSLAQGATGELF
TRBV11-2,TRBJ1-1,once,ASSLEPARQAGEAF
TRBV5-5,TRBJ1-5,-,ASSLGRDRGTPQH
TRBV27,TRBJ2-7,-,ASSRTGAYEQY
TRBV7-9,TRBJ2-7,-,ASSLGNSGSYEQY
TRBV27,TRBJ2-1,-,ASSLLGPSGIRNEQF
TRBV5-6,TRBJ2-2,-,ASSKTVSNTGELF
TRBV5-1,TRBJ2-1,few,ASSLVAVYNEQF
TRBV30,TRBJ1-1,-,AWSGQGATEAF
TRBV4-2,TRBJ2-3,-,ASSQGGLAGSNTQY
TRBV10-2,TRBJ2-4,-,ASSERIGVAKNIQY
TRBV7-8,TRBJ1-1,-,ASSIAGTQNTEAF
TRBV5-1,-,-,ASSLTGWDEQY
TRBV5-3,TRBJ2-1,-,ARSPDLAAHEF
TRBV5-4,TRBJ2-2,-,ASSPNPQVWGNTGELF
TRBV16,TRBJ2-2,-,ASSHLTGEIGELF
TRBV28,TRBJ1-2,-,ASSPFSGQAAYGYT
TRBV6-6,TRBJ2-7,few,ASSYGTSGYEQY
TRBV9,TRBJ2-1,-,ASSVGGVNEQF
TRBV29-1,TRBJ1-1,-,SVGGTEAF
TRBV5-4,TRBJ1-1,-,ASSLNSGPNTEAF
TRBV2,TRBJ2-3,-,ASRLRDRDTDTQY
TRBV5-4,TRBJ1-2,once,ASSLGLYWDRQSGDYGYT
TRBV2,TRBJ1-2,-,ASGQGSGYT
TRBV6-5,TRBJ2-3,-,ASRTQGTSTDTQY
TRBV7-8,TRBJ2-4,once,ASSMNAQGNIQY
TRBV6-4,TRBJ2-3,medium-sized,ASSPLSGGGGTDTQY
TRBV5-4,TRBJ2-2,-,ASSLPGLAGPGELF
TRBV19,TRBJ2-6,-,ASSRGLQVAGANVLT
TRBV28,TRBJ1-2,few,ASSRGGYT
TRBV19,TRBJ1-1,-,ASTTGGAAEAF
TRBV2,TRBJ2-1,-,ASRILAGSYNEQF
TRBV7-6,TRBJ2-6,few,ASSLTASGANVLT
TRBV7-9,TRBJ1-1,once,ASGRNTEAF
TRBV7-8,TRBJ2-7,few,ASSPPRGYEQY
TRBV2,TRBJ2-3,-,ASSVDAGVPPL
TRBV6-5,TRBJ1-5,-,ASRSGEGQPQH
TRBV6-6,TRBJ2-2,-,ASSYRGNTGELF